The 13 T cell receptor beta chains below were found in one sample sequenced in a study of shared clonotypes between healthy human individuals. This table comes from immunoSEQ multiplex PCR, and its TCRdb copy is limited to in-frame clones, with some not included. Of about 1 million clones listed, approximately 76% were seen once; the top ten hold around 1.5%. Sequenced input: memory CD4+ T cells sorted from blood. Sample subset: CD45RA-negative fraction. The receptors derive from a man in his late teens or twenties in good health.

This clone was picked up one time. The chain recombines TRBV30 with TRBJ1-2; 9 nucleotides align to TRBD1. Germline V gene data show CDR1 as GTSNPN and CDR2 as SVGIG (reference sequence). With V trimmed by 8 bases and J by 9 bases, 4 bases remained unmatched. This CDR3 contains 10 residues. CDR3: CAGGTGRYTF. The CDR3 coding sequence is TGTGCCGGCGGGACAGGGCGCTACACCTTC. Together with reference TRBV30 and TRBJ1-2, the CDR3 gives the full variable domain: SQTIHQWPATLVQPVGSPLSLECTVEGTSNPNLYWYRQAAGRGLQLLFYSVGIGQISSEVPQNLSASRPQDRQFILSSKKLLLSDSGFYLCAGGTGRYTFGSGTRLTVV.

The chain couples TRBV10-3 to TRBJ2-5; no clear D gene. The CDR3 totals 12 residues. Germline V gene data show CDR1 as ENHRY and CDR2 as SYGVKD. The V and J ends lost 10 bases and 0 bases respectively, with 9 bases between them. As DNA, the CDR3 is TGTGCCAACGGTGGGGACCAAGAGACCCAGTACTTC. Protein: CANGGDQETQYF.

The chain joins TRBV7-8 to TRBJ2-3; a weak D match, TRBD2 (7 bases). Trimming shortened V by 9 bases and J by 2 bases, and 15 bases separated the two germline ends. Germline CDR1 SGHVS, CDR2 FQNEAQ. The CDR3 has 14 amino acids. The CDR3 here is CASSRGRLTDTQYF. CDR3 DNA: TGTGCCAGTTCGCGGGGGCGCCTCACAGATACGCAGTATTTT.

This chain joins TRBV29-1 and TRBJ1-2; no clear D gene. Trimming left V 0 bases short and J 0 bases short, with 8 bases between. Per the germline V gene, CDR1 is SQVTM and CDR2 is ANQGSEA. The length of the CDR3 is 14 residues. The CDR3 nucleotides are TGCAGCGTTGAAGAAGAGGGAGCTAACTATGGCTACACCTTC. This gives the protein CSVEEEGANYGYTF.

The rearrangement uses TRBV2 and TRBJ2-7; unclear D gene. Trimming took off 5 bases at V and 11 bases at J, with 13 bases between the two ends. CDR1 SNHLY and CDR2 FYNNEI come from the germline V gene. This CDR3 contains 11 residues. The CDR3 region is CASSTGNREYF. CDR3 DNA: TGTGCCAGCAGTACGGGTAATAGGGAGTACTTC.

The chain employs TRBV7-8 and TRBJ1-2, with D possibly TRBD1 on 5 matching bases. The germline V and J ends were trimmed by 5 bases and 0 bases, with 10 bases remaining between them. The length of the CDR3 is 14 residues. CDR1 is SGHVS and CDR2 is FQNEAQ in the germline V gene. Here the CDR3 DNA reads TGTGCCAGCAGCGTCAGGGTTTCTAACTATGGCTACACCTTC. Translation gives CASSVRVSNYGYTF.

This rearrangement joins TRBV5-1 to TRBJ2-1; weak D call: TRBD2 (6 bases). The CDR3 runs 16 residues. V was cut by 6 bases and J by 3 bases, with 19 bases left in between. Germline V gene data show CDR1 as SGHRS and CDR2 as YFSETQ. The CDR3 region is CASTEFASEYYNEQFF. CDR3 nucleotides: TGCGCCAGCACAGAGTTCGCTAGCGAGTACTACAATGAGCAGTTCTTC.

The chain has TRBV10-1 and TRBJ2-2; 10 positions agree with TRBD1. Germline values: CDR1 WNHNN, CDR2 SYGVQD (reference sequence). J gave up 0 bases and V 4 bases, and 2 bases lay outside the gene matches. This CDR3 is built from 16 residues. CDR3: CASSGGTGANTGELFF. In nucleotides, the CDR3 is TGCGCCAGCAGTGGGGGGACAGGGGCGAACACCGGGGAGCTGTTTTTT.

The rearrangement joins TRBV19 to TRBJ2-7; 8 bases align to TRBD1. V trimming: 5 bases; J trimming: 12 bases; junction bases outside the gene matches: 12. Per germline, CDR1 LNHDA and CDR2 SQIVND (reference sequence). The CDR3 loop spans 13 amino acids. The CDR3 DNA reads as TGTGCCAGTAGTCCCACATATCAGGGGGCTGTGTACTTC. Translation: CASSPTYQGAVYF.

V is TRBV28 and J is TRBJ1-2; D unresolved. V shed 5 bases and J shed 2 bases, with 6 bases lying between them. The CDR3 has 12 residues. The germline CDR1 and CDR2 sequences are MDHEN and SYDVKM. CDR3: CASSRDNYGYTF. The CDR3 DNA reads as TGTGCCAGCAGTCGCGACAACTATGGCTACACCTTC.

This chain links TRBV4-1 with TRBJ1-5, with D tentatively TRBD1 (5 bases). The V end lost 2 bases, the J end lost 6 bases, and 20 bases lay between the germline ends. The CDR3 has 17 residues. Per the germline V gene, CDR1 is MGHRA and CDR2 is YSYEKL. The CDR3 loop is CASSQWPRDGKSQPQHF. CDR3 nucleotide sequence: TGCGCCAGCAGCCAATGGCCCCGGGACGGAAAAAGTCAGCCCCAGCATTTT.

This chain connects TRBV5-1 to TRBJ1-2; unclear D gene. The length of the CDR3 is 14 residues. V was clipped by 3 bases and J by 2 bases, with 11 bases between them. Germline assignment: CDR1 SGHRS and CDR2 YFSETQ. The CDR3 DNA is TGCGCCAGCAGCTCATCCGGGCCGAACTATGGCTACACCTTC. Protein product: CASSSSGPNYGYTF.

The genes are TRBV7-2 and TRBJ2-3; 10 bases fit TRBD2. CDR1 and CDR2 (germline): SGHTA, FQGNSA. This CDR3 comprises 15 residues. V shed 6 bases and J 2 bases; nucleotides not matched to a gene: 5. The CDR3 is CASSWTSGNTDTQYF. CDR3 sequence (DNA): TGTGCCAGCAGTTGGACTAGCGGAAACACAGATACGCAGTATTTT. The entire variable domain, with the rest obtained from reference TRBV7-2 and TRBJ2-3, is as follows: GAGVSQSPSNKVTEKGKDVELRCDPISGHTALYWYRQSLGQGLEFLIYFQGNSAPDKSGLPSDRFSAERTGGSVSTLTIQRTQQEDSAVYLCASSWTSGNTDTQYFGPGTRLTVL.